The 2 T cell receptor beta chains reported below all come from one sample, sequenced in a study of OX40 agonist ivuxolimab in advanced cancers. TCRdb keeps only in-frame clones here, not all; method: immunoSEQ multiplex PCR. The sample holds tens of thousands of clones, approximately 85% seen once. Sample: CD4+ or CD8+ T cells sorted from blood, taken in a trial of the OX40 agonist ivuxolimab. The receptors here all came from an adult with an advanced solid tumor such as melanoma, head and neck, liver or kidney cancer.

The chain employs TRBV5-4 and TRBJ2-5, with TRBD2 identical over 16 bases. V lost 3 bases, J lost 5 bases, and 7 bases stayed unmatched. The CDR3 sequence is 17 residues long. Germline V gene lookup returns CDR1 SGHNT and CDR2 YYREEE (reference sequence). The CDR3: CASSSGLAGGTGETQYF. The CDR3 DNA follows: TGTGCCAGCAGCTCGGGACTAGCGGGAGGGACGGGGGAGACCCAGTACTTC.

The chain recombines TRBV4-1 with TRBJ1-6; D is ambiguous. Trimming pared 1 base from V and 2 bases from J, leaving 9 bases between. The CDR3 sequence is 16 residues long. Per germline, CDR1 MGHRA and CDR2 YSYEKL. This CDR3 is CASSQVGSPYNSPLHF. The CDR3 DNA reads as TGCGCCAGCAGCCAAGTTGGAAGTCCCTATAATTCACCCCTCCACTTT.